This T cell receptor (beta chain) was found in a study of cytomegalovirus exposure and HLA in healthy donors. This clone was counted a single time. Its target is unknown. Findings and caveats of the study: Serostatus for CMV was the only available immune exposure information.

In the PCR, 60 Vbeta and 13 Jbeta primers were used. Libraries were prepared by immunoSEQ multiplex PCR; TCRdb keeps only in-frame clonotypes and omits some of them. Here the sample spans approximately 150,000 clones, 70% to 80% being singletons. CDR1 and CDR2 from the germline V gene are GTSNPN and SVGIG (reference sequence). V dropped 3 bases and J dropped 10 bases, with 18 bases sitting between them. The CDR3 extends over 13 amino acids. The rearrangement uses TRBV30 and TRBJ1-2; D possibly corresponds to TRBD1 (6 bases). This TCR came from a woman aged 18-29 years in good health and CMV-seropositive. Sample: PBMCs. The CDR3 here is CAWSPPPGAIYTF. CDR3 nucleotides: TGTGCCTGGAGCCCCCCGCCAGGGGCGATCTACACCTTC. Supplemented by reference TRBV30 and TRBJ1-2, the full variable domain reads SQTIHQWPATLVQPVGSPLSLECTVEGTSNPNLYWYRQAAGRGLQLLFYSVGIGQISSEVPQNLSASRPQDRQFILSSKKLLLSDSGFYLCAWSPPPGAIYTFGSGTRLTVV.